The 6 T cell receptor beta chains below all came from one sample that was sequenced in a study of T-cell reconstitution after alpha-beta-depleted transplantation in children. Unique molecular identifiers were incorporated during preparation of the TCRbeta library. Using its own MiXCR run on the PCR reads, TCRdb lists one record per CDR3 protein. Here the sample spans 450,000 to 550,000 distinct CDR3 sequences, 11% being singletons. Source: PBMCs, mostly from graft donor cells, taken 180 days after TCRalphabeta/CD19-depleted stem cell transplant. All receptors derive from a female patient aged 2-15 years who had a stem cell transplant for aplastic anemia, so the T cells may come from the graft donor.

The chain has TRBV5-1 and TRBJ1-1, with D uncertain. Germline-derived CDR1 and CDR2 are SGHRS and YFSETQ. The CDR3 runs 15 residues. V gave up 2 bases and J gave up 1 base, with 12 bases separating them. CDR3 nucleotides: TGCGCCAGCAGCTTCCCGGGAGAAGAGAACACTGAAGCTTTCTTT. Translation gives CASSFPGEENTEAFF.

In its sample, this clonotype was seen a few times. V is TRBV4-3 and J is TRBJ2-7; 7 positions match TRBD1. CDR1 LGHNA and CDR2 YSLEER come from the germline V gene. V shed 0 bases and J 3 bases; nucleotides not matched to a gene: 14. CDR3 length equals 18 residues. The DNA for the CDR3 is TGCGCCAGCAGCCAAGAAAACCTCCCAAGAACAGGGGACTACGAGCAGTACGTC. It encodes CASSQENLPRTGDYEQYV.

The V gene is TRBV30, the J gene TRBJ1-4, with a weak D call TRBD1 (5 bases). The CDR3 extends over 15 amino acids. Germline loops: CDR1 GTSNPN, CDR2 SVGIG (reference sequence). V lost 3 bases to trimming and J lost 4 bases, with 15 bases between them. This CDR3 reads CAWSYGAVLNEKLFF. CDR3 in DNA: TGTGCCTGGAGCTACGGGGCAGTTCTTAATGAAAAACTGTTTTTT.

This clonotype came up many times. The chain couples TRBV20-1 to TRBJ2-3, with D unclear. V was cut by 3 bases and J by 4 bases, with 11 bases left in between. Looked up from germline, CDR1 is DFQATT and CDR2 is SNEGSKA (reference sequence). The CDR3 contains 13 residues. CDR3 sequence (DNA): TGCAGTGCTAGGTATCTTATTGCAGATACGCAGTATTTT. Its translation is CSARYLIADTQYF.

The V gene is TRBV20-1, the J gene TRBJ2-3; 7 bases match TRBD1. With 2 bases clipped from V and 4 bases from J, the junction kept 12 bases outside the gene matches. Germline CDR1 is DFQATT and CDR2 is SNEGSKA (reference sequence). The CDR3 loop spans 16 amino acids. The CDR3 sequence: CSARRWKGARADTQYF. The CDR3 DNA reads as TGCAGTGCTAGAAGGTGGAAGGGGGCCAGGGCAGATACGCAGTATTTT.

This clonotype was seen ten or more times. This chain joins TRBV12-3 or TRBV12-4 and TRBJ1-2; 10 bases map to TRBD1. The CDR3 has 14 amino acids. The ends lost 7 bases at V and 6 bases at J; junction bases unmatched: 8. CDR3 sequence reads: CASKKGQGNHGYTF. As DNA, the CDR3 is TGTGCCAGCAAGAAGGGACAGGGGAACCATGGCTACACCTTC.